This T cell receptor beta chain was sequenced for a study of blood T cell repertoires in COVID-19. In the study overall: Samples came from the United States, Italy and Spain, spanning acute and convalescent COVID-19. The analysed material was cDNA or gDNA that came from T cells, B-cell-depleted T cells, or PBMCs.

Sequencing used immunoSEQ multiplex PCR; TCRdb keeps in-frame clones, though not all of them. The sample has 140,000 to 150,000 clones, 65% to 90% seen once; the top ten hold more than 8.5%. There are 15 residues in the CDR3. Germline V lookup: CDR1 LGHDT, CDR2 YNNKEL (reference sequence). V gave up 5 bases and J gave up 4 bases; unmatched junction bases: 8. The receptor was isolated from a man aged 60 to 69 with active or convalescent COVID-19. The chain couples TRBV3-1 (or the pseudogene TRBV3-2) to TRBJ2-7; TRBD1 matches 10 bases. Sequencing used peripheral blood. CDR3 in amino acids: CASSNPGQGSYEQYV. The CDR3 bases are TGTGCCAGCAGCAACCCGGGACAGGGGTCTTACGAGCAGTACGTC.